A single T cell receptor (beta chain) is shown here with its context. This record belongs to a study of blood T cell repertoires in COVID-19. The CDR3 is made up of 14 amino acids. Germline V gives CDR1 LNHDA, CDR2 SQIVND (reference sequence). The V and J ends lost 2 bases and 4 bases respectively, with 11 bases between them. Profiled with immunoSEQ multiplex PCR; TCRdb holds only in-frame clones, not every one. The sample has over 35,000 clones, 85% seen once. Sequences were obtained from peripheral blood. The TCR was taken from a man aged 60 to 75 with active or convalescent COVID-19. This chain joins TRBV19 and TRBJ1-2; D perhaps matches TRBD1 (5 bases). Here the CDR3 reads CASSIRPGIYGYTF. The CDR3 DNA follows: TGTGCCAGTAGTATAAGACCAGGGATCTATGGCTACACCTTC.